One T cell receptor beta chain is described in this entry. Only one count was recorded for this clone. Which antigen it targets is not known. Per-base qualities were not stored, and no clone one base away is much larger. The sample belongs to a study of siplizumab effects on memory and regulatory T cells (dated by TCRdb to about 2019). The study in broad terms: The study looked at the effect of siplizumab, an anti-CD2 antibody, on alloreactive T-cell subsets in allogeneic mixed lymphocyte reactions made from human PBMCs. Overall study outcomes, separate from this receptor: Among mappable alloreactive CD4+ clones, the Treg-derived fraction averaged approximately 72% with siplizumab versus 25% to 30% in control reactions. Siplizumab significantly reduced the cumulative frequency of alloreactive sequences traceable to unstimulated CD4+ memory T cells. A naive or memory phenotype could not be assigned to roughly 80-97% of proliferating CD4+ or CD8+ clones. Sequences below about 10^-5 frequency were poorly captured, so only a minor fraction of alloreactive clones could be mapped to unstimulated subsets. The suppressive function of proliferating Tregs from siplizumab cultures was not functionally confirmed. Unstimulated naive T cells appeared more diverse than memory T cells, and naive cells seemed to contribute substantially to the alloresponse.

Sorted unstimulated T cells and proliferating T cells recovered from mixed lymphocyte reactions were subjected to TCRbeta CDR3 sequencing. Fresh whole blood from fewer than 12 HLA-typed healthy donors was used to isolate PBMCs. To map where alloreactive clones came from, CD4+ non-regulatory T cells in the unstimulated state were FACS-sorted. The library was built by means of the immunoSEQ multiplex PCR assay. About 10^5 TCR templates per sample were assayed on the deep sequencing platform. Genomic DNA extracted from sorted T cells was the material used for TCRbeta CDR3 sequencing. In the source study's methods: The R programming language was used for clonal analysis of TCRbeta CDR3 data. Unstimulated samples were compared with post-reaction CFSE-low samples to define alloreactive CD4+ and CD8+ clones. Regulatory or non-regulatory origin was assigned to alloreactive CD4+ clones by matching of sequences to sorted unstimulated Treg and non-Treg repertoires. TCRdb took over this immuneACCESS table, retaining in-frame rearrangements with V and J assigned. Such tables are incomplete; in checked studies, under half of the missing clones stem from an unresolved V gene, and the remainder is unexplained. Clone size and the V and J calls come from that table; the DNA yielded D and trimming. This sample lists some 120,000 clones; 94% were detected once. Clones ranked in the top ten supply under 2% of the sample.

The CDR3 numbers 14 residues from cysteine through phenylalanine. Only the CDR3 DNA stays, 42 bases, in frame from base 1. As encoded in the germline V gene, CDR1 is KGHSH while CDR2 is LQKENI. V loses 3 bases of germline sequence and J loses 4 bases, and the interval between the two ends is 10 bases. Material for sequencing was non-Treg CD4+ T cells sorted from blood. The meaning of the sample's cell subset or site label: FACS-sorted unstimulated CD4+ non-regulatory T cells. The receptor's source is a human donor in good health. Recombination connected TRBV18 to TRBJ1-5, with the D gene call left open. In nucleotides, the sequence is TGTGCCAGCTCACCGTCGGAACGAAATCAGCCCCAGCATTTT. This translates into CASSPSERNQPQHF. The variable domain in full, with residues beyond the CDR3 obtained from the reference TRBV18 and TRBJ1-5 genes, is NAGVMQNPRHLVRRRGQEARLRCSPMKGHSHVYWYRQLPEEGLKFMVYLQKENIIDESGMPKERFSAEFPKEGPSILRIQQVVRGDSAAYFCASSPSERNQPQHFGDGTRLSIL.